This T cell receptor beta chain derives from a study of T cell responses to AZD1222 COVID-19 vaccine. The CDR3 totals 16 residues. Trimming at V came to 0 bases and at J to 2 bases, leaving 3 bases not matched to a gene. Germline V CDR1 and CDR2: SGHRS, YFSETQ. In regard to this clone: Its matching antigen is unknown.

TCRdb's table, derived via immunoSEQ multiplex PCR, lists solely in-frame clones and lacks some. The table includes approximately 150,000 clones, 89% detected once. General study points: Donors were largely white British and mainly female; clonal diversity was possibly underestimated. Just a handful of AZD1222 recipients tested seropositive at baseline. Spike-specific TCR breadth and depth rose after two AZD1222 doses. Every sample of the repertoires postdated the peak T cell response.

The sequencing used peripheral blood, collected 28 days after the second AZD1222 dose. The sequence was obtained from an adult who received the AZD1222 COVID-19 vaccine. This chain links TRBV5-1 with TRBJ2-3, with 10 bases identical to TRBD2. The CDR3 spells CASSLGTSGNTDTQYF. The CDR3 DNA reads TGCGCCAGCAGCTTGGGGACTAGCGGAAACACAGATACGCAGTATTTT.